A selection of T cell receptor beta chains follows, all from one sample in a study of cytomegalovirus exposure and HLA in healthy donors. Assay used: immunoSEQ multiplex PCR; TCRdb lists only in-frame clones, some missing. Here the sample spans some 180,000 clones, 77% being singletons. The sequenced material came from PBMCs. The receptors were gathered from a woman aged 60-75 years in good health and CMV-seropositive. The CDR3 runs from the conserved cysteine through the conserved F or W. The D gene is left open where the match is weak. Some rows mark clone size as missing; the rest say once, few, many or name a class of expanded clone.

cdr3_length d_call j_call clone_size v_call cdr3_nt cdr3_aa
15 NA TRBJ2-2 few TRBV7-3 TGTGCCAGCAGCTTAGAACAGCTGAACACCGGGGAGCTGTTTTTT CASSLEQLNTGELFF
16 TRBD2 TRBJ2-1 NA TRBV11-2 TGTGCCAGCAGCTTGCTTAGCGGGGGGAATTACAATGAGCAGTTCTTC CASSLLSGGNYNEQFF
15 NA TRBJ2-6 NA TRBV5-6 TGTGCCAGCAGCTTGACAGGAACTGGGGCCAACGGCCTGACTTTC CASSLTGTGANGLTF
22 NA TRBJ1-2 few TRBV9 TGTGCCAGCAGCGTTAAGAGCGCCCTAGGGAGCTCGCCTACCCGGCGGGACTATGGCTACACCTTC CASSVKSALGSSPTRRDYGYTF
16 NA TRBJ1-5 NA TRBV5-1 TGCGCCAGCAGCTTGGGGTTCGAGTCTAGCAATCAGCCCCAGCATTTT CASSLGFESSNQPQHF
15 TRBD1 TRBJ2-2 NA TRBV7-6 TGTGCCAGCAGCAAGGGACAGGGGGCAGCCGGGGAGCTGTTTTTT CASSKGQGAAGELFF
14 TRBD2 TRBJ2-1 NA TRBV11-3 TGTGCCAGCTCTACTAGCGGGAGAAGGAATGAGCAGTTCTTC CASSTSGRRNEQFF
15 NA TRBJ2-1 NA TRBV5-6 TGTGCCAGCAGCCTCAGACAAACAGTCGTCGATGAGCAGTTCTTC CASSLRQTVVDEQFF
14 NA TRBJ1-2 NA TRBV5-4 TGTGCCAGCAGCTTGGTAGGGGCTAACTATGGCTACACCTTC CASSLVGANYGYTF
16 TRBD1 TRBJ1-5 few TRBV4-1 TGCGCCAGCAGCCAGGTCGCCGGGACAGAGAATCAGCCCCAGCATTTT CASSQVAGTENQPQHF
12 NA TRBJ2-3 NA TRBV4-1 TGCGCCACCAACACCGAGGGAGATACGCAGTATTTT CATNTEGDTQYF
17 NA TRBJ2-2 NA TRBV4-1 TGCGCCAGCACCGAAACCGGAGGGTCCACATACACCGGGGAGCTGTTTTTT CASTETGGSTYTGELFF
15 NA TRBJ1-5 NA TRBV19 TGTGCCAGTAGTAGGGCGGGGGGAAGGGATCAGCCCCAGCATTTT CASSRAGGRDQPQHF
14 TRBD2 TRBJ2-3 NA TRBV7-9 TGTGCCAGCAGCCGGGACTACCTCACAGATACGCAGTATTTT CASSRDYLTDTQYF
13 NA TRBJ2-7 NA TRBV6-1 TGTGCCAGCACCCCTGGGGGGACGTACGAGCAGTACTTC CASTPGGTYEQYF
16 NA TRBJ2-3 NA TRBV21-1 TGTGCCAGCAGCAAAGCGCTTGGGGGCCTCACAGATACGCAGTATTTT CASSKALGGLTDTQYF
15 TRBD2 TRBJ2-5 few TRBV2 TGTGCCAGCAGGGACCTAGCGGGTTATGAGGAGACCCAGTACTTC CASRDLAGYEETQYF
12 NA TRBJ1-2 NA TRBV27 TGTGCCAGCAGCCTCAGGGGATATAGCTACACCTTC CASSLRGYSYTF
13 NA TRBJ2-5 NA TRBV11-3 TGTGCCAGCAGCTTAGGACAGCAAGAGACCCAGTACTTC CASSLGQQETQYF
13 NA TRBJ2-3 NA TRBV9 TGTGCCAGCAGCGTAGCTTCCCCAGATACGCAGTATTTT CASSVASPDTQYF
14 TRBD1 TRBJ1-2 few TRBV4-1 TGCGCCAGCAGTTCCGGGACAGGGAACTATGGCTACACCTTC CASSSGTGNYGYTF
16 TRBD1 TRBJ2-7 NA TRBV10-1 TGCGCCAGCAGTGAGTATCCCGGGACAGACTTCTACGAGCAGTACTTC CASSEYPGTDFYEQYF
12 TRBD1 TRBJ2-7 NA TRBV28 TGTGCCAGCAAGACAGGGACCTACGAGCAGTACTTC CASKTGTYEQYF
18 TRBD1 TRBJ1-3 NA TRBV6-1 TGTGCCAGCAGTGAAGTATTGGGGGCACAGGGGGCGACTCGCACCATATATTTT CASSEVLGAQGATRTIYF
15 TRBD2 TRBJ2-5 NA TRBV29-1 TGCAGCGTTGCGGGGCTAGCGGGAGACAGGGAGACCCAGTACTTC CSVAGLAGDRETQYF
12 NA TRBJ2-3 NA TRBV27 TGTGCCAGCAGTCCAAGCACAGATACGCAGTATTTT CASSPSTDTQYF
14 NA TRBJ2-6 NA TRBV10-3 TGTGCCTCTGACTCATCAGAGCGGGCCAACGTCCTGACTTTC CASDSSERANVLTF
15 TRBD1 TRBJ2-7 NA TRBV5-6 TGTGCCAGCAGCTCCCCCGGGACAGGGAGCTACGAGCAGTACTTC CASSSPGTGSYEQYF
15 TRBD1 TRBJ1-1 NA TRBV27 TGTGCCAGCAGTTTGGGTCCAGGGGGCAACACTGAAGCTTTCTTT CASSLGPGGNTEAFF
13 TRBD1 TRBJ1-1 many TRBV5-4 TGTGCCAGCAGCTTGAAGGGACAGGGTAGAGCTTTCTTT CASSLKGQGRAFF
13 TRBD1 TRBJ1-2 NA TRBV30 TGTGCCTGCGACAGGGGGCGACCGAATGGCTACACCTTC CACDRGRPNGYTF
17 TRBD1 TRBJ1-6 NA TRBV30 TGTGCCTGGAACCTGGACAGGGGCCCCCCGAATAATTCACCCCTCCACTTT CAWNLDRGPPNNSPLHF
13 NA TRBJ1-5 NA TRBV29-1 TGCAGCGTTGCCCCCGGGACAAATCAGCCCCAGCATTTT CSVAPGTNQPQHF
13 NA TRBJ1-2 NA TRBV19 TGTGCCAGTAGACAGGGCCTGAACTATGGCTACACCTTC CASRQGLNYGYTF
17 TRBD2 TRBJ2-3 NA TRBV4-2 TGTGCCAGCAGCCAGGAGACTAGCGGGAGCTTCAGAGATACGCAGTATTTT CASSQETSGSFRDTQYF
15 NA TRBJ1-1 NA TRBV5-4 TGTGCCAGCAGCTTCCTGGGAGCAGGGGACACTGAAGCTTTCTTT CASSFLGAGDTEAFF
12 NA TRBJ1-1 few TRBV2 TGTGCCAGCAGCTCCCAGGGGATAGAAGCTTTCTTT CASSSQGIEAFF
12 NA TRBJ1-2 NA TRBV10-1 TGCGCCAACCAGGGTGGGCACTATGGCTACACCTTC CANQGGHYGYTF
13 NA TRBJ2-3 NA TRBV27 TGTGCCAGCAGTTTGAGGGTGGGAGATACGCAGTATTTT CASSLRVGDTQYF
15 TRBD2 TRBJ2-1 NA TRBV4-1 TGCGCCAGCAGCCATGGCGGGGGGGGTTACAATGAGCAGTTCTTC CASSHGGGGYNEQFF